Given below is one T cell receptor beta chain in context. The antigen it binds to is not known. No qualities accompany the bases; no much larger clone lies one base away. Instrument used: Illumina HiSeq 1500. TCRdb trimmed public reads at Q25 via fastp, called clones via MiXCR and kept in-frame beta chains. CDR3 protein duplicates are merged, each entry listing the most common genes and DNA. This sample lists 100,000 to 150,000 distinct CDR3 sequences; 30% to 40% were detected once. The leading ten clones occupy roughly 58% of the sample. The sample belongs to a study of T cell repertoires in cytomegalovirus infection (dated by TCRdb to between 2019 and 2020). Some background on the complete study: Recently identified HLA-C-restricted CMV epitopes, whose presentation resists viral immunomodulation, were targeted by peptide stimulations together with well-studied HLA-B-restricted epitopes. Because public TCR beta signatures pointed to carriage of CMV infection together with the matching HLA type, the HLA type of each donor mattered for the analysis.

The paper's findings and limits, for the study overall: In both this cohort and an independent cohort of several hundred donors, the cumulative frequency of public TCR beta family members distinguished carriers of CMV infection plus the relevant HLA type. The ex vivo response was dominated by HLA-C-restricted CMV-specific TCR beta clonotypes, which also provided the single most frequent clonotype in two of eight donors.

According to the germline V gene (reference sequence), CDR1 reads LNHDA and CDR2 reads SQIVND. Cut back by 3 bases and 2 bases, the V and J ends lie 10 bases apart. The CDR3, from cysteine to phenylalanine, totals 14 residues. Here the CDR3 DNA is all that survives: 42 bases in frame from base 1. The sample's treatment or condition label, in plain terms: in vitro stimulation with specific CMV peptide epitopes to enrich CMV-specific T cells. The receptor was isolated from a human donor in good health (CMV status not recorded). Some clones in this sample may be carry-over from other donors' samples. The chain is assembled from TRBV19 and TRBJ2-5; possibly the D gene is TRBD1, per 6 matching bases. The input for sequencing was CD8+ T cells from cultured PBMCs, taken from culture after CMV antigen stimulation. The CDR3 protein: CASSMWDTQETQYF. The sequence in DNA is TGTGCCAGTAGTATGTGGGACACTCAAGAGACCCAGTACTTC.